This TCR beta chain was captured by sequencing in a study of cytomegalovirus exposure and HLA in healthy donors. Findings and limits, study-wide: Testing in vitro showed a few CMV-associated chains specific for CMV antigens. It was reportedly the case that the classifier diagnosed cytomegalovirus status with high specificity and sensitivity.

The table came from immunoSEQ multiplex PCR; TCRdb's copy has only in-frame clones and leaves some out. The table records under 250,000 clones, over 75% of them present only once. This CDR3 spans 17 amino acids. Germline values: CDR1 MRHNA, CDR2 SNTAGT. Trimming at V came to 1 base and at J to 5 bases, leaving 10 bases not matched to a gene. As to this clone: Its specificity is not known.

The gene calls are TRBV6-4 and TRBJ1-2; TRBD1 agrees at 10 bases. This clonotype was obtained from a woman aged 18-29 years in good health and CMV-seropositive. Sequencing was carried out using PBMCs. The CDR3: CASSDYPRQGAFYGYTF. In nucleotides, the CDR3 is TGTGCCAGCAGTGACTACCCTAGACAGGGGGCGTTTTATGGCTACACCTTC.